These 23 T cell receptor beta chains were sequenced from one sample in a study of blood T cell repertoires in COVID-19. The protocol was immunoSEQ multiplex PCR, while the TCRdb copy is restricted to in-frame clones and leaves out a portion. The sample has hundreds of thousands of clones, more than 75% seen once. The sample comprised PBMCs or T cells enriched from blood (not recorded which). These receptors all stem from a woman in her 30s who had recovered from COVID-19.

The chain has TRBV5-6 and TRBJ1-2; D not certain. The CDR3 contains 16 residues. V lost 4 bases and J 1 base, leaving 17 bases between the germline ends. The germline gives CDR1 SGHDT, CDR2 YYEEEE. CDR3 region: CASSPRGWQDNYGYTF. CDR3 in DNA: TGTGCCAGCAGCCCCCGTGGTTGGCAGGATAACTATGGCTACACCTTC.

This sequence joins TRBV4-1 and TRBJ1-2; 7 bases match TRBD1. The germline CDR1 and CDR2 sequences are MGHRA and YSYEKL. The CDR3 runs to 14 residues. After removal of 4 bases from V and 5 bases from J, the junction contained 7 bases not matched to a gene. CDR3 region: CASSPGRGLYGYTF. The CDR3 DNA follows: TGCGCCAGCAGCCCTGGTAGGGGGCTATATGGCTACACCTTC.

The rearrangement joins TRBV4-1 to TRBJ2-7; D unresolved. The germline gives CDR1 MGHRA, CDR2 YSYEKL. V was cut by 0 bases and J by 4 bases, with 13 bases left in between. This CDR3 is 15 amino acids long. The CDR3 sequence is CASSQDRFNLYEQYF. The CDR3, as DNA: TGCGCCAGCAGCCAAGACCGGTTCAACCTTTACGAGCAGTACTTC.

J is TRBJ1-4 and V is TRBV28; perhaps TRBD1 as D (6 bases). The germline CDR1 and CDR2 sequences are MDHEN and SYDVKM. This CDR3 comprises 15 residues. Trimming left V 5 bases short and J 6 bases short, with 16 bases between. The CDR3 DNA reads as TGTGCCAGCAGTACGGGGGGGCAGGGTTATGAAAAACTGTTTTTT. Its protein is CASSTGGQGYEKLFF.

This clone has a single count. The chain has TRBV10-1 and TRBJ2-7; 7 bases align to TRBD2. The CDR3 has 13 residues. Germline V gene sequence: CDR1 WNHNN, CDR2 SYGVQD (reference sequence). Trimming cost V 2 bases and J 7 bases; bases outside gene matches: 5. CDR3 nucleotides: TGCGCCAGCAGTGAGCGAATACTAGCGGAGCAGTACTTC. Translating it yields CASSERILAEQYF.

This rearrangement joins TRBV27 to TRBJ1-5; D not certain. CDR1 is MNHEY and CDR2 is SMNVEV in the germline V gene (reference sequence). The CDR3 is 15 residues long. V lost 5 bases and J 2 bases, leaving 13 bases between the germline ends. The CDR3 loop reads CASSAEGWGNQPQHF. CDR3 DNA: TGTGCCAGCAGTGCCGAGGGATGGGGCAATCAGCCCCAGCATTTT.

The chain is built from TRBV5-1 and TRBJ1-1; D remains unclear. Germline-derived CDR1 and CDR2 are SGHRS and YFSETQ. Trimming took 0 bases from V and 6 from J, leaving 12 bases between them. The length of the CDR3 is 14 residues. The CDR3 DNA sequence: TGCGCCAGCAGCTTGGCCCATCTGAGGGCTGAAGCTTTCTTT. Protein sequence: CASSLAHLRAEAFF.

The chain carries TRBV5-1 and TRBJ1-4; 7 nucleotides match TRBD1. With 4 bases clipped from V and 7 bases from J, the junction kept 10 bases outside the gene matches. Germline loops: CDR1 SGHRS, CDR2 YFSETQ. The CDR3 totals 15 residues. DNA of the CDR3: TGCGCCAGCAGCGCCCCAGGGGGTCGGGGTGAAAAACTGTTTTTT. This encodes CASSAPGGRGEKLFF.

The J gene is TRBJ2-1, the V gene TRBV18; D is uncertain. The CDR3 runs 15 residues. The ends were cut back, 4 bases at V and 0 bases at J, with 10 bases in the middle. Germline-derived CDR1 and CDR2 are KGHSH and LQKENI. CDR3 residues: CASSLWRSSYNEQFF. In DNA, the CDR3 is TGTGCCAGCTCACTTTGGCGGAGCTCCTACAATGAGCAGTTCTTC.

This chain uses TRBV6-2 or TRBV6-3 with TRBJ2-5; a possible D gene is TRBD2 (5 bases). This CDR3 contains 14 residues. CDR1 is MNHEY and CDR2 is SVGEGT in the germline V gene. Trimming cost V 0 bases and J 5 bases, with 10 bases left between them. CDR3 amino acids: CASSYSKQRETQYF. The DNA of the CDR3 is TGTGCCAGCAGTTACTCGAAACAGCGGGAGACCCAGTACTTC.

The gene calls are TRBV9 and TRBJ2-1, with D possibly TRBD2 on 5 matching bases. The CDR3 loop spans 13 amino acids. Per germline, CDR1 SGDLS and CDR2 YYNGEE. Trimming removed 4 bases at V and 4 bases at J, with 9 bases between. CDR3: CASSQTSYNEQFF. DNA for the CDR3: TGTGCCAGCAGCCAAACTAGTTACAATGAGCAGTTCTTC.

This sequence joins TRBV7-2 and TRBJ1-2; 10 nucleotides line up with TRBD1. There are 15 residues in the CDR3. Germline V lookup: CDR1 SGHTA, CDR2 FQGNSA. The V segment lost 5 bases and the J segment 5 bases; nucleotides outside the gene matches: 8. CDR3 in amino acids: CASSGRQGARYGYTF. In DNA, the CDR3 is TGTGCCAGCAGCGGACGACAGGGGGCACGGTATGGCTACACCTTC.

The chain links TRBV5-1 to TRBJ2-3; D unresolved. CDR1 and CDR2 from the germline V gene are SGHRS and YFSETQ. V was shortened by 0 bases and J by 0 bases, with 5 bases between the two germline ends. The CDR3 consists of 14 residues. The CDR3 here is CASSLGSSTDTQYF. The CDR3, as DNA: TGCGCCAGCAGCTTGGGGAGTAGCACAGATACGCAGTATTTT.

V and J are TRBV2 and TRBJ2-4, with D tentatively TRBD2 (5 bases). V was pared by 3 bases and J by 1 base, with 7 bases between. The CDR3 has 14 residues. The germline V gene has CDR1 SNHLY and CDR2 FYNNEI. The CDR3 DNA is TGTGCCAGCAGTGACCCGGGGGCCAAAAACATTCAGTACTTC. Translated: CASSDPGAKNIQYF.

V gene TRBV19 combines with J gene TRBJ1-1; D perhaps matches TRBD1 (5 bases). The germline V gene has CDR1 LNHDA and CDR2 SQIVND (reference sequence). The CDR3 spans 15 residues. The V and J ends lost 5 bases and 0 bases respectively, with 13 bases between them. The DNA for the CDR3 is TGTGCCAGTAGTGCCACGGGGGGGGTGAACACTGAAGCTTTCTTT. Translation: CASSATGGVNTEAFF.

This clone has more than one count but fewer than ten. The chain is built from TRBV20-1 and TRBJ2-7; maybe TRBD1 (6 bases). Trimming took off 3 bases at V and 2 bases at J, with 20 bases between the two ends. The length of the CDR3 is 16 residues. CDR1 and CDR2 from the germline V gene are DFQATT and SNEGSKA (reference sequence). The CDR3, as DNA: TGCAGTGCTAGTGCTACCGGGACACGGACCACCTACGAGCAGTACTTC. It yields the protein CSASATGTRTTYEQYF.

Concerning this clone: The same CDR3 is also encoded by other DNA sequences in this sample. The rearrangement joins TRBV7-9 to TRBJ1-2; TRBD1 matches at 7 bases. V lost 0 bases and J lost 5; bases outside the gene matches: 0. Germline V CDR1 and CDR2: SEHNR, FQNEAQ (reference sequence). CDR3 size: 13 residues. In DNA form, the CDR3 reads TGTGCCAGCAGCTTAGCCAGGGGGTATGGCTACACCTTC. Translation gives CASSLARGYGYTF. Filled out from reference TRBV7-9 and TRBJ1-2, the complete variable domain reads DTGVSQNPRHKITKRGQNVTFRCDPISEHNRLYWYRQTLGQGPEFLTYFQNEAQLEKSRLLSDRFSAERPKGSFSTLEIQRTEQGDSAMYLCASSLARGYGYTFGSGTRLTVV.

Note on this clone: Other nucleotide sequences from this sample produce the same CDR3. CDR3 nucleotide sequence: TGCGCCAGCAGCTTGGACGGGGATAGCAATCAGCCCCAGCATTTT. This codes for CASSLDGDSNQPQHF. The V call is TRBV5-1, the J call TRBJ1-5; D gene ambiguous. Germline assignment: CDR1 SGHRS and CDR2 YFSETQ. The CDR3 has 15 amino acids. Trimming took 0 bases from V and 0 from J, leaving 7 bases between them.

This clone has a handful of counts. CDR3 amino acids: CASSRGPGQGNEKLFF. CDR3 nucleotide sequence: TGTGCCAGCAGCAGGGGACCGGGACAGGGGAATGAAAAACTGTTTTTT. The V call is TRBV5-4, the J call TRBJ1-4; 10 bases agree with TRBD1. The trim removed 4 bases at V and 5 bases at J, leaving 8 bases unmatched. This CDR3 region has 16 residues. Per the germline V gene, CDR1 is SGHNT and CDR2 is YYREEE (reference sequence). Full variable domain (rest looked up from reference TRBV5-4 and TRBJ1-4): ETGVTQSPTHLIKTRGQQVTLRCSSQSGHNTVSWYQQALGQGPQFIFQYYREEENGRGNFPPRFSGLQFPNYSSELNVNALELDDSALYLCASSRGPGQGNEKLFFGSGTQLSVL.

The rearrangement links TRBV5-1 to TRBJ1-2, with 10 positions matching TRBD1. Germline CDR1 is SGHRS and CDR2 is YFSETQ. This CDR3 is built from 17 residues. The V and J ends lost 0 bases and 6 bases, in that order; junction bases with no gene match: 11. The DNA of the CDR3 is TGCGCCAGCAGCTTGGCTCCTCCGGGACAGGGGTATCATGGCTACACCTTC. Encoded protein: CASSLAPPGQGYHGYTF. Complete variable domain (other parts from reference TRBV5-1 and TRBJ1-2): KAGVTQTPRYLIKTRGQQVTLSCSPISGHRSVSWYQQTPGQGLQFLFEYFSETQRNKGNFPGRFSGRQFSNSRSEMNVSTLELGDSALYLCASSLAPPGQGYHGYTFGSGTRLTVV.

This chain joins TRBV27 and TRBJ1-2, with TRBD1 matching 9 bases. Germline V gene data show CDR1 as MNHEY and CDR2 as SMNVEV (reference sequence). The CDR3 sequence is 14 residues long. Trimming removed 6 bases from V and 5 bases from J; junction bases left unmatched: 7. In DNA, the CDR3 is TGTGCCAGCAGCACCCGGGACAGGGAGTATGGCTACACCTTC. Its protein product is CASSTRDREYGYTF.

This clone was seen a single time. J is TRBJ1-1 and V is TRBV4-1; 8 positions match TRBD1. V shed 2 bases and J 7 bases; nucleotides not matched to a gene: 6. CDR1 is MGHRA, CDR2 YSYEKL, per germline. This CDR3 is 14 amino acids long. The CDR3 reads CASSQRQGPYEAFF. In DNA form, the CDR3 reads TGCGCCAGCAGCCAAAGACAGGGGCCCTATGAAGCTTTCTTT.

The genes are TRBV11-3 and TRBJ1-2; 7 bases align to TRBD1. The J segment lost 5 bases and the V segment lost 5 bases, leaving 20 bases of the junction unmatched. The CDR3 covers 18 residues. Germline values: CDR1 SGHNT, CDR2 YENEEA. The CDR3 sequence is CASSKLTGQIKEGYGYTF. The CDR3 DNA sequence: TGTGCCAGCAGCAAACTAACGGGACAGATAAAGGAGGGGTATGGCTACACCTTC.